Listed here are 6 T cell receptor beta chains from one sample, sequenced in a study of cytomegalovirus exposure and HLA in healthy donors. Amplification used 60 Vbeta primers and 13 Jbeta primers. Generated by immunoSEQ multiplex PCR, the TCRdb table keeps only in-frame clones and is missing some. Here the sample spans some 130,000 clones, around 75% being singletons. The sequenced sample consisted of PBMCs. Receptors were obtained from a man under 40 in good health and CMV-seronegative.

The genes are TRBV7-2 and TRBJ1-4, with 11 bases matching TRBD1. Trimming at V came to 5 bases and at J to 8 bases, leaving 7 bases not matched to a gene. Germline CDR1 is SGHTA and CDR2 is FQGNSA. The CDR3 totals 15 residues. Written as DNA, the CDR3 is TGTGCCAGCAGCCAGGACAGGGGGCGCTCGGAAAAACTGTTTTTT. This codes for CASSQDRGRSEKLFF. Full variable domain (outside the CDR3, taken from reference TRBV7-2 and TRBJ1-4): GAGVSQSPSNKVTEKGKDVELRCDPISGHTALYWYRQSLGQGLEFLIYFQGNSAPDKSGLPSDRFSAERTGGSVSTLTIQRTQQEDSAVYLCASSQDRGRSEKLFFGSGTQLSVL.

This clone was seen once. The rearrangement links TRBV27 to TRBJ2-1; TRBD1 aligns across 8 bases. After removal of 5 bases from V and 13 bases from J, the junction contained 10 bases not matched to a gene. The length of the CDR3 is 13 residues. Germline V lookup: CDR1 MNHEY, CDR2 SMNVEV (reference sequence). CDR3 sequence: CASSLPDRGSQFF. DNA for the CDR3: TGTGCCAGCAGTCTCCCCGACAGGGGTTCACAGTTCTTC.

In this sample, this clone turned up a few times. The J gene is TRBJ2-3, the V gene TRBV27; TRBD1 might be the D (5 bases). The ends were cut back, 2 bases at V and 2 bases at J, with 8 bases in the middle. Germline V gene data show CDR1 as MNHEY and CDR2 as SMNVEV (reference sequence). The CDR3 extends over 14 amino acids. CDR3 nucleotides: TGTGCCAGCAGTTTAGCCAGGGCCACAGATACGCAGTATTTT. The encoded protein is CASSLARATDTQYF.

This clone was detected only a few times. The rearrangement joins TRBV7-3 to TRBJ2-7; no firm D call. V was trimmed by 2 bases and J by 0 bases, leaving 5 bases between them. From germline, CDR1 is SGHTA and CDR2 FQGTGA. The CDR3 covers 13 residues. DNA for the CDR3: TGTGCCAGCAGCTTAGCCAGCTCCTACGAGCAGTACTTC. It codes for CASSLASSYEQYF.

This chain uses TRBV25-1 with TRBJ1-6; no clear D. The V end lost 1 base, the J end lost 0 bases, and 10 bases lay between the germline ends. There are 17 residues in the CDR3. Germline lookup yields CDR1 MGHDK and CDR2 SYGVNS. This CDR3 is CASSEFGRDSYNSPLHF. In DNA, the CDR3 is TGTGCCAGCAGTGAATTCGGGCGGGACTCCTATAATTCACCCCTCCACTTT.

The chain has TRBV6-1 and TRBJ1-2, with D unclear. Trimming stripped 0 bases from V and 6 bases from J, with 20 bases between. Germline V CDR1 and CDR2: MNHNS, SASEGT. CDR3 size: 17 residues. The CDR3 is CASSEAFVAAEEDGYTF. CDR3 DNA sequence: TGTGCCAGCAGTGAAGCATTCGTGGCCGCTGAGGAGGATGGCTACACCTTC.